The 14 T cell receptor beta chains below were found in one sample sequenced in a study of PD-L1 blockade in urothelial cancer. The time point: pretreatment peripheral blood. Produced via immunoSEQ multiplex PCR; TCRdb's table is partial and in-frame only. The sample comprises over 100,000 clones, less than 85% of which are singletons, and 3.2% rests with the top ten. Here the sequenced sample was PBMCs, taken around atezolizumab (anti-PD-L1) treatment. These TCRs come from a man aged 45-60 years with urothelial cancer.

This rearrangement joins TRBV11-2 to TRBJ2-3; 9 bases are shared with TRBD2. Germline CDR1 reads SGHAT; CDR2 reads FQNNGV. V lost 6 bases to trimming and J lost 1 base; unmatched junction nucleotides: 8. CDR3 length: 16 residues. The CDR3 loop is CASSLLSGSRTDTQYF. The CDR3 DNA is TGTGCCAGCAGTTTACTTAGCGGGAGTCGCACAGATACGCAGTATTTT.

The V gene is TRBV7-8, the J gene TRBJ1-3; weak D call: TRBD1 (5 bases). There are 15 residues in the CDR3. Trimming stripped 4 bases from V and 2 bases from J, with 12 bases between. CDR1 SGHVS and CDR2 FQNEAQ come from the germline V gene. The CDR3 here is CASSSRGGTGNTIYF. The CDR3 coding sequence is TGTGCCAGCAGCTCCCGGGGGGGGACTGGAAACACCATATATTTT. The full variable domain, completed using reference TRBV7-8 and TRBJ1-3, is GAGVSQSPRYKVAKRGQDVALRCDPISGHVSLFWYQQALGQGPEFLTYFQNEAQLDKSGLPSDRFFAERPEGSVSTLKIQRTQQEDSAVYLCASSSRGGTGNTIYFGEGSWLTVV.

The J gene is TRBJ2-1, the V gene TRBV5-6, with 12 nucleotides matching TRBD2. The V gene's germline CDR1 is SGHDT and CDR2 YYEEEE. J gave up 8 bases and V 5 bases, and 11 bases lay outside the gene matches. This CDR3 comprises 16 residues. The CDR3 sequence: CASSSLLAGGSHEQFF. Here the CDR3 DNA reads TGTGCCAGCAGTTCCCTACTAGCGGGAGGATCCCATGAGCAGTTCTTC.

This sequence joins TRBV11-3 and TRBJ2-7; D not resolved. V was trimmed by 5 bases and J by 0 bases, leaving 11 bases between them. The CDR3 runs 14 residues. Per germline, CDR1 SGHNT and CDR2 YENEEA. The CDR3 sequence is CASSLGSGSYEQYF. For the CDR3, the DNA is TGTGCCAGCAGCCTCGGGTCGGGCTCCTACGAGCAGTACTTC.

CDR3: CASSDPGQGHEQYF. The CDR3 bases are TGCGCCAGCAGTGATCCTGGACAGGGCCACGAGCAGTACTTC. This chain connects TRBV10-1 to TRBJ2-7; 8 bases match TRBD1. V was clipped by 3 bases and J by 5 bases; unmatched bases: 6. Germline V gene lookup returns CDR1 WNHNN and CDR2 SYGVQD (reference sequence). The CDR3 consists of 14 residues.

This chain connects TRBV28 to TRBJ2-1; D possibly corresponds to TRBD1 (5 bases). Germline V lookup: CDR1 MDHEN, CDR2 SYDVKM. The CDR3 has 13 residues. Trimming removed 4 bases from V and 5 bases from J, with 9 bases in between. CDR3 loop: CASSYRQHNEQFF. The CDR3 DNA is TGTGCCAGCAGTTATAGACAGCACAATGAGCAGTTCTTC.

The chain recombines TRBV5-4 with TRBJ2-5; 7 positions agree with TRBD1. CDR3 length: 16 amino acids. Germline CDR1 is SGHNT and CDR2 is YYREEE (reference sequence). V shed 0 bases, J shed 5 bases, and the junction held 10 bases outside the gene matches. The CDR3 DNA follows: TGTGCCAGCAGCTTGGCCGGGACAGTAGGGGAGGAGACCCAGTACTTC. Translation: CASSLAGTVGEETQYF.

The V call is TRBV6-5, the J call TRBJ2-2; D possibly corresponds to TRBD1 (5 bases). This CDR3 spans 15 amino acids. Germline values: CDR1 MNHEY, CDR2 SVGAGI. Trimming took off 2 bases at V and 1 base at J, with 8 bases between the two ends. CDR3 residues: CASSYQGLNTGELFF. Written as DNA, the CDR3 is TGTGCCAGCAGTTACCAGGGTTTGAACACCGGGGAGCTGTTTTTT.

The chain carries TRBV6-6 and TRBJ2-7; 8 bases match TRBD2. The germline gives CDR1 MNHNY, CDR2 SVGAGI (reference sequence). After removal of 7 bases from V and 0 bases from J, the junction contained 5 bases not matched to a gene. This CDR3 comprises 14 residues. CDR3 DNA sequence: TGTGCCAGCACCCCCGGGACTAGCTCCTACGAGCAGTACTTC. This sequence encodes CASTPGTSSYEQYF.

This chain connects TRBV19 to TRBJ1-1; 11 positions match TRBD1. V gave up 1 base and J gave up 8 bases; unmatched junction bases: 3. Germline CDR1 is LNHDA and CDR2 is SQIVND (reference sequence). The CDR3 extends over 14 amino acids. CDR3: CASSIVRTGGEAFF. For the CDR3, the DNA is TGTGCCAGTAGTATAGTTAGGACAGGGGGCGAAGCTTTCTTT.

In this sample, this clone turned up a few times. The rearrangement joins TRBV4-2 to TRBJ1-5; D is perhaps TRBD1 (5 bases). V lost 4 bases and J lost 5, with 12 bases in between. Germline assignment: CDR1 LGHNA and CDR2 YNFKEQ. The CDR3 totals 14 residues. The DNA for the CDR3 is TGTGCCAGCAGCCGGGGGGAGGCAGATCAGCCCCAGCATTTT. Translating gives CASSRGEADQPQHF.

The rearrangement joins TRBV15 to TRBJ2-3; perhaps TRBD1 as D (6 bases). The length of the CDR3 is 15 residues. CDR1 is LNHNV, CDR2 YYDKDF, per germline (reference sequence). V was pared by 3 bases and J by 3 bases, with 13 bases between. CDR3 amino acids: CATSRGLQGTDTQYF. In DNA, the CDR3 is TGTGCCACCAGCAGGGGGTTACAGGGAACAGATACGCAGTATTTT.

This clone was seen once. The gene calls are TRBV7-9 and TRBJ2-1; 9 nucleotides align to TRBD1. The CDR3 extends over 15 amino acids. Unmatched junction bases numbered 5, after V lost 4 bases and J lost 4 bases. Germline V gives CDR1 SEHNR, CDR2 FQNEAQ (reference sequence). The DNA for the CDR3 is TGTGCCAGCAGCTCCCCCGGGACAGGGTACAATGAGCAGTTCTTC. Its protein product is CASSSPGTGYNEQFF.

The chain combines TRBV7-9 with TRBJ2-3, with 7 bases identical to TRBD2. V trimming: 4 bases; J trimming: 9 bases; junction bases outside the gene matches: 19. Per the germline V gene, CDR1 is SEHNR and CDR2 is FQNEAQ (reference sequence). This CDR3 comprises 17 residues. This CDR3 is CASSSLVSERAGGTQYF. The CDR3, as DNA: TGTGCCAGCAGCTCCCTGGTTTCCGAGCGTGCCGGGGGGACGCAGTATTTT.